These 27 T cell receptor beta chains were all obtained from the same sample, sequenced in a study of blood T cell repertoires in COVID-19. Libraries were prepared by immunoSEQ multiplex PCR; TCRdb keeps only in-frame clonotypes and omits some of them. The repertoire consists of some 320,000 clones, with roughly 89% occurring once and the leading ten covering 2.5% to 3.5%. The specimen was PBMCs or T cells enriched from blood (not recorded which). All receptors derive from a woman aged 45-59 years who had been exposed to COVID-19.

The rearrangement joins TRBV7-2 to TRBJ2-5, with 7 bases matching TRBD2. Trimming took 6 bases from V and 4 from J; bases not matched to a gene: 14. Looked up from germline, CDR1 is SGHTA and CDR2 is FQGNSA. The CDR3 runs to 16 residues. For the CDR3, the DNA is TGTGCCAGCAGGCCAGCCGGACTAGTTACAGGAGAGACCCAGTACTTC. Translation: CASRPAGLVTGETQYF. The full variable domain, its missing parts supplied by reference TRBV7-2 and TRBJ2-5, is GAGVSQSPSNKVTEKGKDVELRCDPISGHTALYWYRQSLGQGLEFLIYFQGNSAPDKSGLPSDRFSAERTGGSVSTLTIQRTQQEDSAVYLCASRPAGLVTGETQYFGPGTRLLVL.

This chain connects TRBV28 to TRBJ1-1; 8 nucleotides align to TRBD1. The V and J ends lost 2 bases and 0 bases, in that order; junction bases with no gene match: 2. This CDR3 spans 15 amino acids. CDR1 MDHEN and CDR2 SYDVKM come from the germline V gene. Written as DNA, the CDR3 is TGTGCCAGCAGTTTAAGGACAGGGTTGAACACTGAAGCTTTCTTT. Translation gives CASSLRTGLNTEAFF.

The chain is built from TRBV6-5 and TRBJ2-3; D might be TRBD2 (6 bases). The germline V gene encodes CDR1 MNHEY and CDR2 SVGAGI. V shed 2 bases and J shed 3 bases, with 15 bases lying between them. The CDR3 runs to 16 residues. CDR3 in amino acids: CASSYASAGTTDTQYF. DNA of the CDR3: TGTGCCAGCAGTTACGCCTCTGCAGGGACTACAGATACGCAGTATTTT.

This chain uses TRBV10-3 with TRBJ1-1, with 11 bases matching TRBD1. J lost 4 bases, V lost 7 bases, and 2 bases had no gene match. The germline CDR1 and CDR2 sequences are ENHRY and SYGVKD. This CDR3 region has 13 residues. CDR3 protein: CAIKGQGVTEAFF. As DNA, the CDR3 is TGTGCCATCAAGGGACAGGGGGTCACTGAAGCTTTCTTT.

This chain joins TRBV28 and TRBJ2-3; 8 bases are a match to TRBD1. Germline assignment: CDR1 MDHEN and CDR2 SYDVKM. V shed 4 bases, J shed 6 bases, and the junction held 9 bases outside the gene matches. The CDR3 extends over 15 amino acids. CDR3 in DNA: TGTGCCAGCAGTTCCCAGGGGGCTGGCCCGGATACGCAGTATTTT. Amino acids: CASSSQGAGPDTQYF.

The chain employs TRBV5-5 and TRBJ1-3; unclear D gene. CDR1 is SGHKS and CDR2 is YYEKEE in the germline V gene (reference sequence). V dropped 1 base and J dropped 0 bases, with 11 bases sitting between them. The CDR3 consists of 16 residues. The chain's CDR3 is CASSLIQSSSGNTIYF. CDR3 DNA: TGTGCCAGCAGCTTGATCCAGTCTTCCTCTGGAAACACCATATATTTT.

The chain joins TRBV27 to TRBJ1-2; unclear D gene. The germline CDR1 and CDR2 sequences are MNHEY and SMNVEV (reference sequence). CDR3 size: 13 residues. V lost 6 bases and J lost 4, with 12 bases in between. The CDR3 loop reads CASSQRGSYGYTF. The CDR3 DNA reads TGTGCCAGCAGCCAGCGGGGTTCCTATGGCTACACCTTC.

The chain joins TRBV5-1 to TRBJ2-7; 7 nucleotides agree with TRBD1. This CDR3 has 18 amino acids. The V gene end was trimmed by 2 bases and the J gene end by 1 base; junction bases not matched to a gene: 15. Germline values: CDR1 SGHRS, CDR2 YFSETQ. The CDR3 loop reads CASSFFPLLRDSSYEQYF. In DNA form, the CDR3 reads TGCGCCAGCAGCTTTTTCCCCCTACTCCGGGACAGTTCCTACGAGCAGTACTTC.

This chain joins TRBV4-1 and TRBJ1-5; a possible D gene is TRBD1 (5 bases). Germline V gene lookup returns CDR1 MGHRA and CDR2 YSYEKL. This CDR3 contains 14 residues. The germline V and J ends were trimmed by 0 bases and 6 bases, with 9 bases remaining between them. CDR3 in amino acids: CASSQEFRAQPQHF. CDR3 nucleotides: TGCGCCAGCAGCCAAGAGTTCAGGGCTCAGCCCCAGCATTTT.

The CDR3 DNA sequence: TGTGCCAGCAGCGGACAGGGGGCGGGATACAATCAGCCCCAGCATTTT. This translates into CASSGQGAGYNQPQHF. The rearrangement links TRBV7-8 to TRBJ1-5, with TRBD1 matching over 11 bases. Germline assignment: CDR1 SGHVS and CDR2 FQNEAQ. J gave up 3 bases and V 5 bases, and 6 bases lay outside the gene matches. The CDR3 sequence is 16 residues long.

V gene TRBV5-1 combines with J gene TRBJ1-2, with D perhaps TRBD1 (6 bases). CDR3 length equals 13 residues. Germline CDR1 and CDR2: SGHRS and YFSETQ. The V end lost 3 bases, the J end lost 3 bases, and 9 bases lay between the germline ends. The CDR3 DNA sequence: TGCGCCAGCAGCTCCCCAGGGGACTATGGCTACACCTTC. It encodes CASSSPGDYGYTF.

The V gene is TRBV19, the J gene TRBJ1-1; a weak D match, TRBD1 (5 bases). The CDR3 extends over 13 amino acids. The V end lost 7 bases, the J end lost 11 bases, and 20 bases lay between the germline ends. Germline loops: CDR1 LNHDA, CDR2 SQIVND (reference sequence). This CDR3 reads CASTLGPGLGAFF. Here the CDR3 DNA reads TGTGCCAGTACCCTGGGGCCGGGCTTGGGGGCTTTCTTT.

The rearrangement links TRBV19 to TRBJ2-1, with D unresolved. The germline V and J ends were trimmed by 6 bases and 7 bases, with 7 bases remaining between them. The germline V gene encodes CDR1 LNHDA and CDR2 SQIVND (reference sequence). CDR3 length equals 11 residues. The CDR3 sequence: CASSQRNEQFF. The CDR3 region has the DNA TGTGCCAGTAGCCAGAGGAATGAGCAGTTCTTC. Full variable domain (missing parts from reference TRBV19 and TRBJ2-1): DGGITQSPKYLFRKEGQNVTLSCEQNLNHDAMYWYRQDPGQGLRLIYYSQIVNDFQKGDIAEGYSVSREKKESFPLTVTSAQKNPTAFYLCASSQRNEQFFGPGTRLTVL.

The rearrangement joins TRBV30 to TRBJ2-7; 10 positions match TRBD2. In germline, CDR1 is GTSNPN, CDR2 SVGIG (reference sequence). The CDR3 sequence is 16 residues long. The ends lost 0 bases at V and 0 bases at J; junction bases unmatched: 5. The CDR3 region is CAWSVLAGGSSYEQYF. DNA of the CDR3: TGTGCCTGGAGTGTATTAGCGGGGGGTTCCTCCTACGAGCAGTACTTC.

The V gene is TRBV30, the J gene TRBJ1-3, with unresolved D. The CDR3 consists of 14 residues. The germline gives CDR1 GTSNPN, CDR2 SVGIG (reference sequence). V shed 0 bases and J shed 2 bases, with 8 bases lying between them. The CDR3 DNA sequence: TGTGCCTGGAGTGTACATGGAGCTGGAAACACCATATATTTT. Protein: CAWSVHGAGNTIYF.

The chain recombines TRBV19 with TRBJ1-4; D is ambiguous. The germline V gene encodes CDR1 LNHDA and CDR2 SQIVND (reference sequence). V lost 5 bases and J 4 bases, leaving 8 bases between the germline ends. This CDR3 has 13 residues. CDR3 sequence reads: CASSPRVNEKLFF. CDR3 sequence (DNA): TGTGCCAGTAGTCCGAGAGTTAATGAAAAACTGTTTTTT.

This chain links TRBV27 with TRBJ2-5; perhaps TRBD1 as D (6 bases). This CDR3 comprises 15 residues. Trimming took 3 bases from V and 4 from J, leaving 15 bases between them. From germline, CDR1 is MNHEY and CDR2 SMNVEV (reference sequence). The CDR3 DNA is TGTGCCAGCAGTTTCAGAAGGTCACAGGGAGAGACCCAGTACTTC. Amino acid sequence: CASSFRRSQGETQYF.

This sequence joins TRBV2 and TRBJ2-7; 9 nucleotides line up with TRBD2. This CDR3 region has 13 residues. The V and J ends lost 7 bases and 6 bases, in that order; junction bases with no gene match: 7. Germline loops: CDR1 SNHLY, CDR2 FYNNEI. In DNA, the CDR3 is TGTGCCAGCAACCAGCGGGGGGCGGGCGAGCAGTACTTC. Its translation: CASNQRGAGEQYF.

The V and J genes are TRBV5-6 and TRBJ1-1, with 12 bases identical to TRBD1. V shed 4 bases, J shed 5 bases, and the junction held 12 bases outside the gene matches. In germline, CDR1 is SGHDT, CDR2 YYEEEE. This CDR3 is built from 17 residues. The CDR3 sequence is CASSTIRDRGLGTEAFF. The CDR3 coding sequence is TGTGCCAGCAGCACTATCCGGGACAGGGGGCTCGGGACTGAAGCTTTCTTT.

This chain joins TRBV6-5 and TRBJ2-7; 7 nucleotides match TRBD2. The junction had 7 bases not matched to a gene; V was cut back by 2 bases and J by 3 bases. The CDR3 consists of 15 residues. The germline V gene has CDR1 MNHEY and CDR2 SVGAGI. The CDR3 is CASSYGGVALYEQYF. As DNA, the CDR3 is TGTGCCAGCAGTTACGGGGGGGTAGCCCTCTACGAGCAGTACTTC.

The rearrangement links TRBV2 to TRBJ1-6; D not certain. The CDR3 runs to 14 residues. V gave up 1 base and J gave up 7 bases, with 8 bases separating them. Germline CDR1 and CDR2: SNHLY and FYNNEI. The CDR3 loop is CASSEVARNSPLHF. CDR3 DNA: TGTGCCAGCAGTGAAGTGGCGCGGAATTCACCCCTCCACTTT.

This clone was counted once. The J gene is TRBJ1-2, the V gene TRBV5-8; 10 bases are shared with TRBD1. The CDR3 length is 13 residues. Looked up from germline, CDR1 is SGHTS and CDR2 is YDEGEE. J gave up 13 bases and V 4 bases, and 10 bases lay outside the gene matches. CDR3 residues: CASSLGDRGLGTF. As DNA, the CDR3 is TGTGCCAGCAGCCTCGGGGACAGGGGACTTGGCACCTTC.

With respect to this clone: Other DNA variants within this sample encode the same CDR3. The chain joins TRBV5-1 to TRBJ1-1; D unclear. Trimming stripped 2 bases from V and 1 base from J, with 6 bases between. Per the germline V gene, CDR1 is SGHRS and CDR2 is YFSETQ. The CDR3 is made up of 13 amino acids. CDR3 sequence: CASSFSGNTEAFF. The CDR3 nucleotides read TGCGCCAGCAGCTTTTCGGGGAACACTGAAGCTTTCTTT.

This clone has more than one count but fewer than ten. CDR3 loop: CAISSDRSSYEQYF. The CDR3 nucleotides are TGTGCCATCAGTTCCGACAGGAGCTCCTACGAGCAGTACTTC. The chain recombines TRBV10-3 with TRBJ2-7, with D perhaps TRBD1 (6 bases). The CDR3 runs 14 residues. V lost 5 bases and J 0 bases, leaving 11 bases between the germline ends. Germline CDR1 is ENHRY and CDR2 is SYGVKD.

This rearrangement joins TRBV5-4 to TRBJ2-7, with a tentative D call TRBD1 (6 bases). The germline V gene encodes CDR1 SGHNT and CDR2 YYREEE (reference sequence). Trimming took off 1 base at V and 6 bases at J, with 17 bases between the two ends. The CDR3 is made up of 15 amino acids. CDR3 nucleotides: TGTGCCAGCAGCTTGATAAGTCAGGGGACGCGCGAGCAGTACTTC. As protein: CASSLISQGTREQYF.

This chain links TRBV19 with TRBJ1-5; D is undetermined. The ends were cut back, 0 bases at V and 4 bases at J, with 10 bases in the middle. Germline assignment: CDR1 LNHDA and CDR2 SQIVND (reference sequence). The CDR3 runs 15 residues. CDR3 region: CASSIESRTNQPQHF. Here the CDR3 DNA reads TGTGCCAGTAGTATAGAGTCTAGAACGAATCAGCCCCAGCATTTT.

V is TRBV15 and J is TRBJ2-1; 9 nucleotides agree with TRBD1. CDR1 and CDR2 (germline): LNHNV, YYDKDF (reference sequence). This CDR3 has 16 amino acids. Unmatched junction bases numbered 7, after V lost 3 bases and J lost 4 bases. CDR3 sequence reads: CATSRAGTGLYNEQFF. CDR3 DNA sequence: TGTGCCACCAGCAGGGCCGGGACAGGGCTTTACAATGAGCAGTTCTTC. The full variable domain, in which reference TRBV15 and TRBJ2-1 provide the parts outside the CDR3, is DAMVIQNPRYQVTQFGKPVTLSCSQTLNHNVMYWYQQKSSQAPKLLFHYYDKDFNNEADTPDNFQSRRPNTSFCFLDIRSPGLGDTAMYLCATSRAGTGLYNEQFFGPGTRLTVL.